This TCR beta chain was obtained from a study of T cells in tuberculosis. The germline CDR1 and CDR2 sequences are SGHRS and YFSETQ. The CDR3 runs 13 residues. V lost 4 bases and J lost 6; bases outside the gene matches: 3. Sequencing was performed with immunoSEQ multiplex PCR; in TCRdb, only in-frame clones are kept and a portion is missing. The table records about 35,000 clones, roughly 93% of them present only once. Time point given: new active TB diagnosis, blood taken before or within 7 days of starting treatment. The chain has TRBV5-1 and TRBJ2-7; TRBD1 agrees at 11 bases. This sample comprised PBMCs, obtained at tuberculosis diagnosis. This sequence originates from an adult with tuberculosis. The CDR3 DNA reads TGCGCCAGCAGCGGGGACAGGGGGAGCGAGCAGTACTTC. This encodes CASSGDRGSEQYF.